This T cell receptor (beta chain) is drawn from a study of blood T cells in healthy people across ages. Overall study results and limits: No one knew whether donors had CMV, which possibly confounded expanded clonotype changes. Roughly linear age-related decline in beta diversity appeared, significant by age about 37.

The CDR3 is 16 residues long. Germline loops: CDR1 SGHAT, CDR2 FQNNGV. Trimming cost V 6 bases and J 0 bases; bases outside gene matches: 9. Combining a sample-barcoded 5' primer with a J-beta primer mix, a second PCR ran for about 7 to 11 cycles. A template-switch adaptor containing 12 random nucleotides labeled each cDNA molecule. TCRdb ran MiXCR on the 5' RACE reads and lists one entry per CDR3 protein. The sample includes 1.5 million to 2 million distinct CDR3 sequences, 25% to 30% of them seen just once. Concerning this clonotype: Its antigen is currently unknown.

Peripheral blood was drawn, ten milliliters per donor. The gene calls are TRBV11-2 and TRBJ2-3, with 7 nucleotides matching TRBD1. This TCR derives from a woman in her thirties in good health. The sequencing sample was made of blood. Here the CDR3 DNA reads TGTGCCAGCAGGCTAGACAGGGCCACTAGCACAGATACGCAGTATTTT. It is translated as CASRLDRATSTDTQYF.